A single TCR beta chain is shown here with its context. The data were taken from a study of cytomegalovirus exposure and HLA in healthy donors. PCR involved 60 Vbeta and 13 Jbeta primers. Generated by immunoSEQ multiplex PCR, the TCRdb table keeps only in-frame clones and is missing some. There are about 64,000 clones in the sample; 55% to 70% occur only once, and more than 2.5% lies in the top ten. With V trimmed by 4 bases and J by 0 bases, 2 bases remained unmatched. The germline V gene has CDR1 SGHRS and CDR2 YFSETQ. The CDR3 consists of 14 residues. This clonotype originated in a woman in her forties or fifties in good health and CMV-seronegative. The sequenced sample was PBMCs. The V call is TRBV5-1, the J call TRBJ2-3, with TRBD1 matching over 7 bases. Written as DNA, the CDR3 is TGCGCCAGCAGCCCGGGACAGAGCACAGATACGCAGTATTTT. It yields the protein CASSPGQSTDTQYF.